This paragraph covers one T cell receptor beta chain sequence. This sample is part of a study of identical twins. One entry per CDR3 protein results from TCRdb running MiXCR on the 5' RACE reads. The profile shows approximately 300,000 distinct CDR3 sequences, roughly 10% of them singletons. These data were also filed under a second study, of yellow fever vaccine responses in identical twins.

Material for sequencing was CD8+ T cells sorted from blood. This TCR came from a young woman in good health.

The CDR3 protein is CASSSDENYEQYF. DNA for the CDR3: TGTGCCAGCAGTTCCGACGAAAACTACGAGCAGTACTTC. The chain carries TRBV7-6 and TRBJ2-7; D is undetermined. V was cut by 6 bases and J by 3 bases, with 12 bases left in between. The V gene's germline CDR1 is SGHVS and CDR2 FNYEAQ. The length of the CDR3 is 13 residues.